Described below is a single T cell receptor beta chain sequence and its context. Its antigen is currently not known. One base away there is no much larger clone; base qualities are not given. This sample was taken from a study of blood T cell repertoires in COVID-19 (dated by TCRdb to 2020 to 2021). For the wider study: Samples covering the acute and convalescent phases of COVID-19 were provided by collaborators in the United States, Italy and Spain. Subjects who had been exposed to COVID-19, were actively infected with it, or had recovered from it provided the deeply sampled blood TCRbeta repertoires that made up the dataset. The material from the prospective study consisted of cDNA or gDNA derived from T cells, B-cell-depleted T cells, or PBMCs. HLA class I and class II types, where available, came from metadata supplied by the sample provider rather than from assay-based typing. The samples were drawn from the first 160 participants of the ongoing ImmuneRACE study and from under 1,500 subjects provided by 6 global collaborators. The repertoires were released in a freely available public database intended as a resource for research on the immune response to SARS-CoV-2. A de-identified subject ID, COVID-19 status, age in years and sex were almost always included in the sample metadata. Summary of the overall study and its limitations: How much clinical and demographic metadata was included differed by source and by participant, and the metadata was provided uncurated.

Participants in the prospective study were enrolled through a virtual design, were aged roughly 18 to 100 years, and lived in roughly 24 United States geographic areas. In the prospective study, participants were assigned to cohorts based on the clinical history participants reported in a screening survey and a study questionnaire. Recovered participants in ImmuneRACE Cohort 3 were defined by two consecutive negative NP/OP PCR tests, clearance by a healthcare professional, or resolution of symptoms. In the prospective study, whole blood, serum and a nasopharyngeal or oropharyngeal swab were collected from each participant by mobile phlebotomists. Over an approximately two-month period, participants in the prospective study had the option of providing additional blood draws and questionnaires. Prospective study blood samples were shipped either frozen or at room temperature before DNA extraction.

TCRbeta CDR3 regions were amplified from genomic DNA by means of the immunoSEQ Assay, a bias-controlled multiplex PCR. In the source study's methods: Nucleated cell counts per sample were estimated from amplification of reference gene primers within the assay. To quantify the absolute abundance of each unique TCRbeta CDR3 rearrangement, sequence reads were collapsed and filtered. For each sample, productive Simpson clonality was calculated as the square root of Simpson's diversity index over productive rearrangements. Drawn from immuneACCESS, this table holds only the in-frame rearrangements with V and J called that TCRdb kept. Clones are partly lost; checked studies trace under half to an unresolved V gene and leave the rest unexplained. V, J and clone size are those of that table, while D and trimming were read from the DNA. This sample holds approximately 220,000 clones; 85% were observed only once. The ten largest account for approximately 18% of the sample.

Reading from cysteine to phenylalanine, the CDR3 counts 15 amino acids. The entry retains the CDR3 DNA only, 45 bases that are in frame from base 1. V drops 4 bases and J drops 2 bases, leaving 12 bases in between. CDR1 LNHDA and CDR2 SQIVND are derived from the germline V gene (reference sequence). In this chain, TRBV19 is recombined with TRBJ1-3, with a tentative D gene TRBD1 over 6 matching bases. The TCR was taken from a man aged 35 to 55 who had recovered from COVID-19. The sequenced material came from PBMCs or T cells enriched from blood (not recorded which). CDR3 loop: CASSTTGTPGNTIYF. The DNA sequence is as follows: TGTGCCAGTAGTACAACCGGGACACCTGGAAACACCATATATTTT. Supplemented by the reference TRBV19 and TRBJ1-3 proteins around the CDR3, the complete variable domain is DGGITQSPKYLFRKEGQNVTLSCEQNLNHDAMYWYRQDPGQGLRLIYYSQIVNDFQKGDIAEGYSVSREKKESFPLTVTSAQKNPTAFYLCASSTTGTPGNTIYFGEGSWLTVV.